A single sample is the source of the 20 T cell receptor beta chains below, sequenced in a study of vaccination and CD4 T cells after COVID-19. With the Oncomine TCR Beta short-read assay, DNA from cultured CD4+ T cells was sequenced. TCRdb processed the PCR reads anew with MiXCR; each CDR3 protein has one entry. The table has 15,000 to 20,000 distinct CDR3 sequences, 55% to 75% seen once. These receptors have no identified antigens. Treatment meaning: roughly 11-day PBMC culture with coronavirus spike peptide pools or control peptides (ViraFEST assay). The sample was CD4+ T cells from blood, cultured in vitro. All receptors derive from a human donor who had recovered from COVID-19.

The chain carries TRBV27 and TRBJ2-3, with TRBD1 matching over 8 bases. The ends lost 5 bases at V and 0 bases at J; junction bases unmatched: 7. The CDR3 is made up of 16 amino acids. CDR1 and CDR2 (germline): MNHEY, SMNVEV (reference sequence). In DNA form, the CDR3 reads TGTGCCAGCAGTCGACAGGGGATCTCTAGCACAGATACGCAGTATTTT. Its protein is CASSRQGISSTDTQYF.

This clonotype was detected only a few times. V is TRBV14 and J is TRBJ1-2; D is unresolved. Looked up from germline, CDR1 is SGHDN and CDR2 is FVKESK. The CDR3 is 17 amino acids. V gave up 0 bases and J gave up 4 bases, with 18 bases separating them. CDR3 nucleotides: TGTGCCAGCAGCCAAGAAGTACGTCCGCGGGATGGCTATGGCTACACCTTC. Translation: CASSQEVRPRDGYGYTF. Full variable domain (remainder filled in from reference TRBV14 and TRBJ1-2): EAGVTQFPSHSVIEKGQTVTLRCDPISGHDNLYWYRRVMGKEIKFLLHFVKESKQDESGMPNNRFLAERTGGTYSTLKVQPAELEDSGVYFCASSQEVRPRDGYGYTFGSGTRLTVV.

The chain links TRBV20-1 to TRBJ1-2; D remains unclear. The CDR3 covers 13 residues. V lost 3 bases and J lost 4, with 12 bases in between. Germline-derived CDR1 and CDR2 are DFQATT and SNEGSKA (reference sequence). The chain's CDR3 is CSARGDLGYGYTF. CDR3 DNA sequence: TGCAGTGCTAGGGGAGACCTGGGCTATGGCTACACCTTC.

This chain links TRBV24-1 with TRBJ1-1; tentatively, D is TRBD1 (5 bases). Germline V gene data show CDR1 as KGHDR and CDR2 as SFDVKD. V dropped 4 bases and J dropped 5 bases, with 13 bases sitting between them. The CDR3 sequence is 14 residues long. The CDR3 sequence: CATSESGLVTEAFF. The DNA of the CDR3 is TGTGCCACCAGTGAGTCAGGGTTAGTTACTGAAGCTTTCTTT.

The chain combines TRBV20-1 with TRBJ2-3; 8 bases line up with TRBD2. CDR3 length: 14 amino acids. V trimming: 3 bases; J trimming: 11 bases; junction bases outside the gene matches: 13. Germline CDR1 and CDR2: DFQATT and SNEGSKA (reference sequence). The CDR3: CSASGRARQIGQYF. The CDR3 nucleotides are TGCAGTGCTAGCGGGAGGGCGAGACAGATAGGGCAGTATTTT.

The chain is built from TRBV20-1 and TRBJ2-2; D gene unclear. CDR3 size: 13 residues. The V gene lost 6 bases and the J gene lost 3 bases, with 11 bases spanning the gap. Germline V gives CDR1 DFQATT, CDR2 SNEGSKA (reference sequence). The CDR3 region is CSARRDYTGELFF. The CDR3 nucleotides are TGCAGTGCGCGCCGCGACTACACCGGGGAGCTGTTTTTT.

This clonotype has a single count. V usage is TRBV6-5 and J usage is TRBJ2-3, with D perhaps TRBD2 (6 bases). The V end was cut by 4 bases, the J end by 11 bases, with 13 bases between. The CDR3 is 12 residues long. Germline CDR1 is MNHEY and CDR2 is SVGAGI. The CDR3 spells CASSSGEALQYF. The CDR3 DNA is TGTGCCAGCAGTTCGGGAGAGGCCTTGCAGTATTTT.

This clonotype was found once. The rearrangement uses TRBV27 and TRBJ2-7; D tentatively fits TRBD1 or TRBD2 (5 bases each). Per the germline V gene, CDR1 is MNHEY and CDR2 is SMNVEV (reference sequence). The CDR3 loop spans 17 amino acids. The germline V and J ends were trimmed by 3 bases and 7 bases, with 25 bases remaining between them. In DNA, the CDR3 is TGTGCCAGCAGTTTGACCTTAATGGGGCCCTGGAGGAGGGAGCAGTACTTC. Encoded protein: CASSLTLMGPWRREQYF.

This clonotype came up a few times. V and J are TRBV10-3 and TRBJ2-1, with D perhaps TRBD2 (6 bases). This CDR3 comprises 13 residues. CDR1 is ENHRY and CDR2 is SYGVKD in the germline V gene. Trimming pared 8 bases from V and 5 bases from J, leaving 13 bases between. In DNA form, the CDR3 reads TGTGCCATCCATCGTGGCGGGGACAATGAGCAGTTCTTC. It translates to CAIHRGGDNEQFF.

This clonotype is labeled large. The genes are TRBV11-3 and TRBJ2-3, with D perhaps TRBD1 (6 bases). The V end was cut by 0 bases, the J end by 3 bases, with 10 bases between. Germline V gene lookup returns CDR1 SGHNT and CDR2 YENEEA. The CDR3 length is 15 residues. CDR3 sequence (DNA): TGTGCCAGCAGCTTAGAAAACAGGGCGACAGATACGCAGTATTTT. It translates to CASSLENRATDTQYF.

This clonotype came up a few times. The CDR3 region is CASRDLRGTYEQYF. For the CDR3, the DNA is TGTGCCAGCAGGGACTTAAGGGGTACCTACGAGCAGTACTTC. V is TRBV6-2 or TRBV6-3 and J is TRBJ2-7; either TRBD1 or TRBD2 may supply D (5 bases each). The germline V gene encodes CDR1 MNHEY and CDR2 SVGEGT. The V gene lost 6 bases and the J gene lost 2 bases, with 14 bases spanning the gap. There are 14 residues in the CDR3.

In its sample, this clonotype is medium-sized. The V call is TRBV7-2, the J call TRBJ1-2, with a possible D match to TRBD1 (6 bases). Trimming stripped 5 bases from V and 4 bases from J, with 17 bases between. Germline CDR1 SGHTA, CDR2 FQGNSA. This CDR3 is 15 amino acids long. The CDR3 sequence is CASSPGGRVLYGYTF. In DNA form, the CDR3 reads TGTGCCAGCAGCCCGGGGGGCAGGGTTCTCTATGGCTACACCTTC.

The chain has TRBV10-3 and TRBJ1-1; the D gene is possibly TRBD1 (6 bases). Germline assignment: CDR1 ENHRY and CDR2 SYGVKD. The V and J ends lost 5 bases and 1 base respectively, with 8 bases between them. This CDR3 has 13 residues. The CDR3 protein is CAISWTENTEAFF. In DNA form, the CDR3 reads TGTGCCATCAGTTGGACAGAGAACACTGAAGCTTTCTTT.

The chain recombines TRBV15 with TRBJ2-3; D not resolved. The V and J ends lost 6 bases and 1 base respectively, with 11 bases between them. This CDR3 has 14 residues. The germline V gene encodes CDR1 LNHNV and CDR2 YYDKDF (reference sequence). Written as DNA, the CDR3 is TGTGCCACCAGGGGTGTTTCGGGCACAGATACGCAGTATTTT. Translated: CATRGVSGTDTQYF.

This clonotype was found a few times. The CDR3: CASSIRKAGGNQPQHF. The CDR3 DNA reads as TGTGCCAGTAGTATACGGAAGGCGGGGGGCAATCAGCCCCAGCATTTT. The gene calls are TRBV19 and TRBJ1-5, with a weak D call TRBD1 (5 bases). The germline CDR1 and CDR2 sequences are LNHDA and SQIVND (reference sequence). V lost 2 bases and J 2 bases, leaving 13 bases between the germline ends. The CDR3 totals 16 residues.

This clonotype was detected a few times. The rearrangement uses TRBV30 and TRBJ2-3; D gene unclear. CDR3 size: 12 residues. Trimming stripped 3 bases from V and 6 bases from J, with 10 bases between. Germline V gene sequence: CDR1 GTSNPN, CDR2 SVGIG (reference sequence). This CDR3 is CAWRLAGDTQYF. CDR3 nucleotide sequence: TGTGCCTGGAGGCTTGCTGGGGATACGCAGTATTTT. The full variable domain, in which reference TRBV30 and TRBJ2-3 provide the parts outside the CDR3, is SQTIHQWPATLVQPVGSPLSLECTVEGTSNPNLYWYRQAAGRGLQLLFYSVGIGQISSEVPQNLSASRPQDRQFILSSKKLLLSDSGFYLCAWRLAGDTQYFGPGTRLTVL.

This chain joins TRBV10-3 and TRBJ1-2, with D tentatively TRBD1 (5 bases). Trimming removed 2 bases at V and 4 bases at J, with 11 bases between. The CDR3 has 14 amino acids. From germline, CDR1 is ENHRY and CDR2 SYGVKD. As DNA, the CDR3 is TGTGCCATCAGTGAGAGGGGATTAGGCTATGGCTACACCTTC. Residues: CAISERGLGYGYTF.

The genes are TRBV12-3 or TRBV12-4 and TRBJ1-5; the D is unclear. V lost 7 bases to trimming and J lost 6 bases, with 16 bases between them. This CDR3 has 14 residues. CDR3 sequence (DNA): TGTGCCAGCACCCCCGCCTGGGCAGGTCAGCCCCAGCATTTT. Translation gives CASTPAWAGQPQHF.

CDR3 sequence reads: CASSPGQGGGYTF. Written as DNA, the CDR3 is TGCGCCAGCAGCCCGGGACAGGGGGGCGGCTACACCTTC. V usage is TRBV10-1 and J usage is TRBJ1-2; 11 nucleotides align to TRBD1. Germline V gene sequence: CDR1 WNHNN, CDR2 SYGVQD (reference sequence). CDR3 length equals 13 residues. With 6 bases clipped from V and 8 bases from J, the junction kept 5 bases outside the gene matches.

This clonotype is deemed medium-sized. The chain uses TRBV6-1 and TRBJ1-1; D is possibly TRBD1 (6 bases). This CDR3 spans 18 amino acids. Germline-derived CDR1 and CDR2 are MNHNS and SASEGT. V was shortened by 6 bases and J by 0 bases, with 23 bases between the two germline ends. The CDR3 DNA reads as TGTGCCAGCAGGGCGGAACAGGGTCAAATCTTCATGAACACTGAAGCTTTCTTT. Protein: CASRAEQGQIFMNTEAFF.